Below are 2 T cell receptor beta chains sequenced from a single sample in a study of blood T cell repertoires in COVID-19. TCRdb's table, derived via immunoSEQ multiplex PCR, lists solely in-frame clones and lacks some. The data contain 100,000 to 150,000 clones, over 75% of them singletons. Sequencing was carried out using peripheral blood. Receptor source: a woman at least 80 years old with acute or convalescent COVID-19.

The chain couples TRBV6-4 to TRBJ1-5, with 8 bases that match TRBD1. The junction had 14 bases not matched to a gene; V was cut back by 7 bases and J by 9 bases. Looked up from germline, CDR1 is MRHNA and CDR2 is SNTAGT. This CDR3 contains 15 residues. The CDR3 DNA reads as TGTGCCAGCAATCGTCGAGGGACAGGCCCCTCGCCCCAGCATTTT. This sequence encodes CASNRRGTGPSPQHF.

The gene calls are TRBV7-2 and TRBJ2-2; 10 bases map to TRBD1. The trim removed 8 bases at V and 7 bases at J, leaving 13 bases unmatched. CDR3 length equals 16 residues. CDR1 is SGHTA, CDR2 FQGNSA, per germline. The CDR3 region has the DNA TGTGCCAGCGGGCGACAGGGGGCGTATTCTCTCGGGGAGCTGTTTTTT. This translates into CASGRQGAYSLGELFF.